A selection of T cell receptor beta chains follows, all from one sample in a study of regulatory T cells in long-lasting Graves disease. TCRdb re-called the multiplex PCR reads through MiXCR, storing one row per CDR3 protein. The table records 310,000 or so distinct CDR3 sequences, about 18% of them present only once. The specimen comprised peripheral blood mononuclear cells (PBMCs), sampled when the disease was refractory, from a patient treated with antithyroid drugs. The receptors come from a female donor with Graves disease. Both conserved end residues are part of each CDR3. The order of the fields is D gene, V gene, J gene, clone size, CDR3 length, CDR3 protein, CDR3 DNA. The D gene is left open where the match is weak. The size entry is marked missing in some rows and otherwise reads once, few, many or a size class.

>TRBD1|TRBV3-1|TRBJ1-5|few|17
CASSQGDRAYSNQPQHF
TGTGCCAGCAGCCAGGGGGACAGGGCGTATAGCAATCAGCCCCAGCATTTT
>-|TRBV30|TRBJ2-7|few|11
CAWSPVGEQYF
TGTGCCTGGAGTCCTGTGGGCGAGCAGTACTTC
>TRBD1|TRBV18|TRBJ1-6|many|15
CASSPGTGGQSPLHF
TGTGCCAGCTCACCAGGGACAGGAGGTCAATCACCCCTCCACTTT
>TRBD2|TRBV18|TRBJ2-1|few|16
CASSPMTSGGADEQFF
TGTGCCAGCTCACCGATGACTAGCGGGGGGGCGGATGAGCAGTTCTTC
>-|TRBV2|TRBJ2-2|few|12
CASRVETGELFF
TGTGCCAGCAGGGTTGAGACCGGGGAGCTGTTTTTT
>-|TRBV3-1|TRBJ1-2|few|13
CASTREGDYGYTF
TGTGCCAGCACCCGGGAAGGGGACTATGGCTACACCTTC
>-|TRBV4-3|TRBJ1-6|few|15
CASSQDVRKYSPLHF
TGCGCCAGCAGCCAAGATGTACGGAAATATTCACCCCTCCACTTT
>TRBD1|TRBV6-5|TRBJ1-6|few|18
CASSSDLRGSSYNSPLHF
TGTGCCAGCAGTTCCGACCTCAGGGGGAGCTCCTATAATTCACCCCTCCACTTT
>-|TRBV7-2|TRBJ2-2|-|14
CASSQGQNTGELFF
TGTGCCAGCAGCCAAGGCCAGAACACCGGGGAGCTGTTTTTT
>-|TRBV5-1|TRBJ1-2|many|14
CASSLRGINYGYTF
TGCGCCAGCAGCTTAAGGGGGATTAACTATGGCTACACCTTC
>TRBD2|TRBV3-1|TRBJ2-7|many|14
CASSQSLATYEQYF
TGTGCCAGCAGCCAATCACTAGCGACCTACGAGCAGTACTTC
>-|TRBV20-1|TRBJ2-5|few|14
CSARKGGTVETQYF
TGCAGTGCTAGGAAGGGCGGGACTGTTGAGACCCAGTACTTC
>-|TRBV30|TRBJ2-7|-|13
CAWTRTALGEQYF
TGTGCCTGGACGCGGACAGCGCTCGGCGAGCAGTACTTC
>TRBD1|TRBV7-8|TRBJ1-5|many|15
CASSADRGSNQPQHF
TGTGCCAGCAGTGCGGACAGGGGCAGCAATCAGCCCCAGCATTTT
>-|TRBV10-3|TRBJ1-2|many|16
CAISGPSLRDSLGYTF
TGTGCCATCAGTGGACCCTCCCTTCGTGACAGCCTTGGCTACACCTTC
>-|TRBV6-2/TRBV6-3|TRBJ1-5|-|18
CASGYVIKAANRDQPQHF
TGTGCCAGCGGCTATGTCATTAAAGCGGCCAACCGGGATCAGCCCCAGCATTTT
>-|TRBV30|TRBJ2-7|many|12
CAWSQAGYEQYF
TGTGCCTGGAGTCAAGCAGGATACGAGCAGTACTTC
>-|TRBV4-1|TRBJ2-7|-|14
CASASLGGSYEQYF
TGCGCCAGCGCCAGCTTGGGGGGTTCCTACGAGCAGTACTTC
>-|TRBV12-3/TRBV12-4|TRBJ1-5|-|15
CASSKQGFGNQPQHF
TGTGCCAGCAGTAAACAGGGCTTCGGCAATCAGCCCCAGCATTTT
>TRBD1|TRBV28|TRBJ2-7|many|14
CASSTGTGAYEQYF
TGTGCCAGCAGCACCGGGACAGGTGCTTACGAGCAGTACTTC
>TRBD1|TRBV19|TRBJ1-5|few|15
CASSRTGDLNQPQHF
TGTGCCAGTAGTAGGACAGGGGACCTAAATCAGCCCCAGCATTTT
>TRBD1|TRBV29-1|TRBJ1-1|-|11
CSVSQGAEAFF
TGCAGCGTTTCTCAGGGGGCTGAAGCTTTCTTT
>TRBD1|TRBV15|TRBJ1-2|many|15
CATSLGQGALRGYTF
TGTGCCACCAGCCTGGGACAGGGGGCTTTACGCGGCTACACCTTC
>-|TRBV27|TRBJ1-1|-|14
CASSFLDTTTEASF
TGTGCCAGCAGTTTCCTCGACACGACCACTGAAGCTTCCTTT
>-|TRBV28|TRBJ2-5|many|12
CASTPGRGNQYF
TGTGCCAGCACCCCCGGCAGGGGAAACCAGTACTTC
>-|TRBV3-2|TRBJ1-1|-|17
CASSHSLGQGVIGEAFF
TGTGCCAGCAGCCATTCCCTGGGACAGGGGGTGATTGGTGAAGCTTTCTTT
>-|TRBV18|TRBJ2-5|many|16
CASSPGRGRGQETQYF
TGTGCCAGCTCACCGGGTCGGGGGCGCGGTCAAGAGACCCAGTACTTC
>TRBD1|TRBV7-2|TRBJ1-2|-|14
CASSPGTGTGGYTF
TGTGCCAGCAGCCCCGGGACCGGGACAGGTGGCTACACCTTC
>-|TRBV24-1|TRBJ1-5|-|13
CATSDLGVEPQHF
TGTGCCACCAGTGATTTAGGCGTGGAGCCCCAGCATTTT
>TRBD2|TRBV20-1|TRBJ2-7|few|16
CSAREIPAGGYHEQYF
TGCAGTGCTAGAGAGATCCCGGCGGGAGGTTACCACGAGCAGTACTTC
>TRBD1|TRBV11-2|TRBJ2-5|many|20
CASSLGRPGQGGKLQETQYF
TGTGCCAGCAGCTTAGGACGACCGGGACAGGGAGGGAAGCTCCAAGAGACCCAGTACTTC
>-|TRBV7-8|TRBJ2-1|-|13
CASSLAPMDEQFF
TGTGCCAGCAGCTTAGCGCCAATGGATGAGCAGTTCTTC